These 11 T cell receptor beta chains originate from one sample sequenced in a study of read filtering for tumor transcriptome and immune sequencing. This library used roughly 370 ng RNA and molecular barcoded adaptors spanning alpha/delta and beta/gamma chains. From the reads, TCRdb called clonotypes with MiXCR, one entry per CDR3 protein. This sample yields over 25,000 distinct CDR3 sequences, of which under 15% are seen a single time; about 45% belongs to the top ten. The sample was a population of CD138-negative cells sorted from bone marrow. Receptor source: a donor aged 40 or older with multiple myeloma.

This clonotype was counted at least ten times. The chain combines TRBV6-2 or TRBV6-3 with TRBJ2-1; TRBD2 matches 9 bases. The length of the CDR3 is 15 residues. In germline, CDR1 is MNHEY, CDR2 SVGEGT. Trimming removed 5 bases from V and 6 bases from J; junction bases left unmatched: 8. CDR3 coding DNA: TGTGCCAGCAGTGCCGGGACTAGCCTTCCCAATGAGCAGTTCTTC. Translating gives CASSAGTSLPNEQFF.

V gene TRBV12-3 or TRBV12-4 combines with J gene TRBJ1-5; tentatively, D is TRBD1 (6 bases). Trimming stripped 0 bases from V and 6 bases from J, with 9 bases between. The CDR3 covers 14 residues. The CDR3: CASSLALQGQPQHF. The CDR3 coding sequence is TGTGCCAGCAGTTTAGCCTTACAGGGTCAGCCCCAGCATTTT.

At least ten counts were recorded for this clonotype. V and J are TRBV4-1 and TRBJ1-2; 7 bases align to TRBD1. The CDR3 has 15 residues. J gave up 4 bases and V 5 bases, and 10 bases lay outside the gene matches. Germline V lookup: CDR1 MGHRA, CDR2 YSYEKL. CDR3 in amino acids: CASSSLQGLPYGYTF. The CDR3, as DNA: TGCGCCAGCAGCTCCCTACAGGGGCTGCCCTATGGCTACACCTTC.

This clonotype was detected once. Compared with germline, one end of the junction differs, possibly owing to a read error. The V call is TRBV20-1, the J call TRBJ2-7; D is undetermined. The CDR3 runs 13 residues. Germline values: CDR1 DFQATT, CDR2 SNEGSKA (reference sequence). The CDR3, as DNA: TGCGGTGCTAGACGGTTCGGCTCCTACGAGCAGTGCTTC. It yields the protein CGARRFGSYEQCF.

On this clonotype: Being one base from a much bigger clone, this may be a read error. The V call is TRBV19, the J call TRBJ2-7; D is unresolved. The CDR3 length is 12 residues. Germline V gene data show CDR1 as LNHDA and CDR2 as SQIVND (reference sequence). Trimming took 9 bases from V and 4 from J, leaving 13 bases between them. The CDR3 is CASSKTGYEQYF. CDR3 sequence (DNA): TGTGCCAGCTCGAAAACTGGGTACGAGCAGTACTTC.

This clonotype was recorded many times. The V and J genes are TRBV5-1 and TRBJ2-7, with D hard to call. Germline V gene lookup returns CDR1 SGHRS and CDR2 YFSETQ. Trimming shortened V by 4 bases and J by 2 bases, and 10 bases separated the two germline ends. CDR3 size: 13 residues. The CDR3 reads CASSLTFPYEQYF. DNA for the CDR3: TGCGCCAGCAGCCTTACCTTTCCCTACGAGCAGTACTTC. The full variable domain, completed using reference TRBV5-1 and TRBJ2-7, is KAGVTQTPRYLIKTRGQQVTLSCSPISGHRSVSWYQQTPGQGLQFLFEYFSETQRNKGNFPGRFSGRQFSNSRSEMNVSTLELGDSALYLCASSLTFPYEQYFGPGTRLTVT.

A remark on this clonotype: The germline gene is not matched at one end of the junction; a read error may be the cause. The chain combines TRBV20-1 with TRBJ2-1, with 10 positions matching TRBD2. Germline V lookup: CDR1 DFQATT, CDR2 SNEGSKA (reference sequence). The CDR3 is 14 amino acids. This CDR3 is CSAGIAGGPDEQFF. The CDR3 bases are TGTAGTGCTGGAATAGCGGGAGGTCCCGATGAGCAGTTCTTC.

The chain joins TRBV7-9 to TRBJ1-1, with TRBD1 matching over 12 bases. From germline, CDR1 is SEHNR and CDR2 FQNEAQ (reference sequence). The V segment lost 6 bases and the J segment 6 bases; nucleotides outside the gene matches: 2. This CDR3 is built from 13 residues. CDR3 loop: CASRGQGAPEAFF. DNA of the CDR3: TGTGCCAGCAGGGGACAGGGGGCCCCTGAAGCTTTCTTT. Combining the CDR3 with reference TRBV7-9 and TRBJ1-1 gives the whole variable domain DTGVSQNPRHKITKRGQNVTFRCDPISEHNRLYWYRQTLGQGPEFLTYFQNEAQLEKSRLLSDRFSAERPKGSFSTLEIQRTEQGDSAMYLCASRGQGAPEAFFGQGTRLTVV.

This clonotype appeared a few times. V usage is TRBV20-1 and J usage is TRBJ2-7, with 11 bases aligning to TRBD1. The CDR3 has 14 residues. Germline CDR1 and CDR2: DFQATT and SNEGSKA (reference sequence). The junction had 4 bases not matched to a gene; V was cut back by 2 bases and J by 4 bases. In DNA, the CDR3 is TGCAGTGCTAGACGGGACAGGGGGTCATACGAGCAGTACTTC. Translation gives CSARRDRGSYEQYF.

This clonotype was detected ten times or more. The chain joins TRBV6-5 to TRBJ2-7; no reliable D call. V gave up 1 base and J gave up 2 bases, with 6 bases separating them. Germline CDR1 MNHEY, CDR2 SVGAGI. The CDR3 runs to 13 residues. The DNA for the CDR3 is TGTGCCAGCAGTTACTATGCGGCCTACGAGCAGTACTTC. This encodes CASSYYAAYEQYF.

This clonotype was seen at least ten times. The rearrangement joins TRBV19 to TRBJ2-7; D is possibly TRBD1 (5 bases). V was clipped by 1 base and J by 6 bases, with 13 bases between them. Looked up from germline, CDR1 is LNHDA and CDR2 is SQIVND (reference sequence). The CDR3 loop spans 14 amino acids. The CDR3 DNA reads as TGTGCCAGTAGTATAGGCAGGGATAGGCGCGAGCAGTACTTC. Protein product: CASSIGRDRREQYF. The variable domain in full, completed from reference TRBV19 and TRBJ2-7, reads DGGITQSPKYLFRKEGQNVTLSCEQNLNHDAMYWYRQDPGQGLRLIYYSQIVNDFQKGDIAEGYSVSREKKESFPLTVTSAQKNPTAFYLCASSIGRDRREQYFGPGTRLTVT.